These 29 T cell receptor beta chains share one sample of origin, sequenced in a study of shared clonotypes between healthy human individuals. TCRdb keeps only in-frame clones here, not all; method: immunoSEQ multiplex PCR. The profile shows approximately 480,000 clones, 75% to 80% of them singletons. Sequenced input: PBMCs. The receptor set was obtained from a woman aged 40 to 55 in good health. Some clones in this sample may be carry-over from other donors' samples.

This clone came up many times. Other DNA variants within this sample encode the same CDR3. This sequence joins TRBV11-3 and TRBJ2-1; D may be TRBD1 or TRBD2 (5 bases each). Germline V lookup: CDR1 SGHNT, CDR2 YENEEA. The V and J ends lost 0 bases and 0 bases respectively, with 9 bases between them. The length of the CDR3 is 16 residues. The CDR3 nucleotides are TGTGCCAGCAGCTTAGATTGGGGGAGCTCCTACAATGAGCAGTTCTTC. It encodes CASSLDWGSSYNEQFF.

The rearrangement links TRBV5-1 to TRBJ2-7; 8 nucleotides align to TRBD1. CDR3 length: 13 amino acids. The germline V gene has CDR1 SGHRS and CDR2 YFSETQ. The V segment lost 4 bases and the J segment 3 bases; nucleotides outside the gene matches: 3. The CDR3 coding sequence is TGCGCCAGCAGCCGGACAGGGATCTACGAGCAGTACTTC. Protein product: CASSRTGIYEQYF.

This chain links TRBV19 with TRBJ2-7, with TRBD2 matching 14 bases. Germline-derived CDR1 and CDR2 are LNHDA and SQIVND (reference sequence). V was pared by 4 bases and J by 2 bases, with 16 bases of the junction left unmatched. This CDR3 is 20 amino acids long. The CDR3, as DNA: TGTGCCAGTAGTACATCGGGGATGACTAGCGGGAGGGCGTTCGCCTACGAGCAGTACTTC. Its protein is CASSTSGMTSGRAFAYEQYF.

This clone was found once. The rearrangement links TRBV7-9 to TRBJ1-3, with a weak D call TRBD1 (6 bases). The germline gives CDR1 SEHNR, CDR2 FQNEAQ (reference sequence). The CDR3 runs to 16 residues. V lost 1 base to trimming and J lost 1 base, with 11 bases between them. The CDR3 protein is CASSLGGGNSGNTIYF. The DNA of the CDR3 is TGTGCCAGCAGCTTAGGAGGGGGTAATTCTGGAAACACCATATATTTT.

The J gene is TRBJ2-5, the V gene TRBV7-6; 14 nucleotides agree with TRBD2. Trimming removed 5 bases from V and 5 bases from J; junction bases left unmatched: 7. CDR1 and CDR2 from the germline V gene are SGHVS and FNYEAQ. The CDR3 has 16 amino acids. The CDR3 DNA follows: TGTGCCAGCAGCCCAGGACTAGCGGGAGGAGCGGAGACCCAGTACTTC. Translated: CASSPGLAGGAETQYF.

The genes are TRBV6-1 and TRBJ2-5; 7 bases map to TRBD1. V trimming: 6 bases; J trimming: 4 bases; junction bases outside the gene matches: 8. The germline V gene has CDR1 MNHNS and CDR2 SASEGT. CDR3 length equals 14 residues. CDR3 coding DNA: TGTGCCAGCAGAAGGGGGCTGTTGGGAGAGACCCAGTACTTC. The encoded protein is CASRRGLLGETQYF.

The J gene is TRBJ2-7, the V gene TRBV5-1, with D hard to call. Trimming left V 5 bases short and J 1 base short, with 10 bases between. Per the germline V gene, CDR1 is SGHRS and CDR2 is YFSETQ. The CDR3 is 13 residues long. The CDR3 region is CASRVGRSYEQYF. CDR3 DNA sequence: TGCGCCAGCAGAGTAGGCAGGTCCTACGAGCAGTACTTC.

V and J are TRBV11-2 and TRBJ2-7, with D perhaps given as TRBD1 or TRBD2 (5 bases each). V lost 0 bases to trimming and J lost 5 bases, with 8 bases between them. Germline V CDR1 and CDR2: SGHAT, FQNNGV. CDR3 length: 13 amino acids. The CDR3 loop is CASSLDMGDEQYF. Written as DNA, the CDR3 is TGTGCCAGCAGCTTAGATATGGGGGACGAGCAGTACTTC.

This rearrangement joins TRBV11-2 to TRBJ2-3; D is possibly TRBD2 (5 bases). Germline V CDR1 and CDR2: SGHAT, FQNNGV. CDR3 length equals 12 residues. Trimming took 5 bases from V and 5 from J, leaving 8 bases between them. The CDR3 spells CASSGSGDTQYF. The CDR3 DNA follows: TGTGCCAGCAGCGGGAGCGGAGATACGCAGTATTTT.

This chain joins TRBV28 and TRBJ2-5; D perhaps matches TRBD2 (6 bases). TRBJ2-7 matches the DNA end more closely, so the J call is doubtful. CDR1 and CDR2 (germline): MDHEN, SYDVKM. The CDR3 consists of 17 residues. The CDR3 region is CASRLGGAYGFSYEQYF. In DNA, the CDR3 is TGTGCCAGCAGGCTCGGAGGGGCGTATGGGTTCTCCTACGAGCAGTACTTC.

The rearrangement uses TRBV5-4 and TRBJ2-7, with 10 bases lining up with TRBD2. CDR3 length equals 16 residues. Germline V gene sequence: CDR1 SGHNT, CDR2 YYREEE (reference sequence). Trimming at V came to 0 bases and at J to 2 bases, leaving 5 bases not matched to a gene. Here the CDR3 reads CASSLGGLANPYEQYF. The CDR3 coding sequence is TGTGCCAGCAGCTTGGGGGGACTAGCGAACCCCTACGAGCAGTACTTC.

The CDR3 here is CAWMEAGGAYEQYF. DNA of the CDR3: TGTGCCTGGATGGAGGCGGGAGGGGCCTACGAGCAGTACTTC. This chain links TRBV30 with TRBJ2-7, with 9 nucleotides matching TRBD2. CDR3 length equals 14 residues. Germline V gene lookup returns CDR1 GTSNPN and CDR2 SVGIG (reference sequence). V dropped 4 bases and J dropped 2; count of bases not matched to a gene: 6.

V and J are TRBV5-1 and TRBJ2-1; D may be TRBD2 (5 bases). V lost 3 bases and J lost 7, with 8 bases in between. The CDR3 is 12 residues long. The germline V gene has CDR1 SGHRS and CDR2 YFSETQ. The CDR3 nucleotides read TGCGCCAGCAGCTATGCGGGTAATGAGCAGTTCTTC. This sequence encodes CASSYAGNEQFF.

The chain recombines TRBV4-3 with TRBJ2-1, with 7 bases that match TRBD2. Germline CDR1 is LGHNA and CDR2 is YSLEER. J gave up 0 bases and V 0 bases, and 2 bases lay outside the gene matches. This CDR3 region has 16 residues. CDR3 amino acids: CASSQDGGSSYNEQFF. In nucleotides, the CDR3 is TGCGCCAGCAGCCAAGATGGCGGGAGCTCCTACAATGAGCAGTTCTTC.

The V gene is TRBV7-8, the J gene TRBJ1-1; D is perhaps TRBD1 (5 bases). Germline loops: CDR1 SGHVS, CDR2 FQNEAQ. V was cut by 4 bases and J by 5 bases, with 17 bases left in between. This CDR3 contains 15 residues. CDR3 sequence (DNA): TGTGCCAGCAGCTACCTAGGAGGGGCGGGAACTGAAGCTTTCTTT. Translation gives CASSYLGGAGTEAFF.

The chain couples TRBV6-6 to TRBJ2-2, with D possibly being TRBD2 (6 bases). V lost 6 bases and J lost 1, with 9 bases in between. The CDR3 is 14 residues long. The germline V gene encodes CDR1 MNHNY and CDR2 SVGAGI (reference sequence). The CDR3 protein is CASSSGLNTGELFF. The DNA for the CDR3 is TGTGCCAGCAGCTCGGGACTGAACACCGGGGAGCTGTTTTTT.

The rearrangement uses TRBV6-5 and TRBJ2-1; D is uncertain. The CDR3 contains 15 residues. V lost 7 bases to trimming and J lost 2 bases, with 15 bases between them. The V gene's germline CDR1 is MNHEY and CDR2 SVGAGI. In nucleotides, the CDR3 is TGTGCCAGCACCATAGCCGTGGGCCCCTACAATGAGCAGTTCTTC. Residues: CASTIAVGPYNEQFF.

This clone showed up just a few times. This chain joins TRBV14 and TRBJ1-1; tentative D call: TRBD1 (5 bases). Trimming removed 1 base from V and 1 base from J, with 10 bases in between. This CDR3 contains 15 residues. The germline V gene encodes CDR1 SGHDN and CDR2 FVKESK. The CDR3 loop is CASSQGRGANTEAFF. CDR3 bases: TGTGCCAGCAGCCAAGGACGAGGGGCGAACACTGAAGCTTTCTTT.

This clone appeared a few times. This chain links TRBV5-5 with TRBJ2-7; TRBD1 is a possible D gene (6 bases). The CDR3 runs to 14 residues. Trimming took 4 bases from V and 0 from J, leaving 11 bases between them. The V gene's germline CDR1 is SGHKS and CDR2 YYEKEE (reference sequence). The CDR3 DNA reads TGTGCCAGCAGCCGACGGGACAACTCCTACGAGCAGTACTTC. It encodes CASSRRDNSYEQYF.

This chain joins TRBV7-9 and TRBJ1-1; D is unclear. CDR1 is SEHNR, CDR2 FQNEAQ, per germline (reference sequence). The ends were cut back, 7 bases at V and 4 bases at J, with 13 bases in the middle. The CDR3 is 13 residues long. The CDR3 DNA reads as TGTGCCAGCATGCGGGTTTTGAGCACTGAAGCTTTCTTT. Amino acid sequence: CASMRVLSTEAFF. The whole variable domain, remainder taken from reference TRBV7-9 and TRBJ1-1, is DTGVSQNPRHKITKRGQNVTFRCDPISEHNRLYWYRQTLGQGPEFLTYFQNEAQLEKSRLLSDRFSAERPKGSFSTLEIQRTEQGDSAMYLCASMRVLSTEAFFGQGTRLTVV.

J is TRBJ2-2 and V is TRBV18, with D possibly TRBD1 on 5 matching bases. From germline, CDR1 is KGHSH and CDR2 LQKENI. CDR3 length: 14 amino acids. V dropped 3 bases and J dropped 2 bases, with 7 bases sitting between them. Here the CDR3 DNA reads TGTGCCAGCTCACCGGACACAAACACCGGGGAGCTGTTTTTT. Protein product: CASSPDTNTGELFF.

The chain links TRBV29-1 to TRBJ2-2, with TRBD1 matching over 9 bases. V dropped 5 bases and J dropped 4; count of bases not matched to a gene: 14. CDR3 length: 17 amino acids. From germline, CDR1 is SQVTM and CDR2 ANQGSEA. CDR3 loop: CSVPAQGAVLGTGELFF. CDR3 nucleotide sequence: TGCAGCGTTCCAGCACAGGGGGCAGTACTGGGCACCGGGGAGCTGTTTTTT.

This chain links TRBV11-2 with TRBJ1-5; D not certain. Germline CDR1 reads SGHAT; CDR2 reads FQNNGV. This CDR3 region has 16 residues. V was pared by 5 bases and J by 2 bases, with 16 bases between. CDR3 loop: CASSREGPWGNQPQHF. CDR3 nucleotide sequence: TGTGCCAGCAGCAGAGAAGGGCCATGGGGCAATCAGCCCCAGCATTTT.

This clone was seen many times. This chain uses TRBV28 with TRBJ1-3, with 7 bases aligning to TRBD1. Germline V gene data show CDR1 as MDHEN and CDR2 as SYDVKM. J was trimmed by 3 bases and V by 6 bases; bases with no gene match: 11. The CDR3 is made up of 16 amino acids. CDR3 sequence (DNA): TGTGCCAGCAGCCCTAGGGGGCAGGAGAATGGAAACACCATATATTTT. It yields the protein CASSPRGQENGNTIYF.

This chain joins TRBV18 and TRBJ2-7; TRBD1 is a possible D gene (5 bases). Trimming removed 1 base from V and 3 bases from J, with 7 bases in between. The germline V gene encodes CDR1 KGHSH and CDR2 LQKENI. The CDR3 spans 13 residues. The CDR3 DNA reads as TGTGCCAGCTCACCACTCAGGGTCTACGAGCAGTACTTC. This translates into CASSPLRVYEQYF.

This sequence joins TRBV2 and TRBJ2-2; D might be TRBD2 (5 bases). The germline gives CDR1 SNHLY, CDR2 FYNNEI. The CDR3 consists of 15 residues. The V end was cut by 5 bases, the J end by 4 bases, with 14 bases between. CDR3 coding DNA: TGTGCCAGCAGTCGCGAGGGCGTCGGCACCGGGGAGCTGTTTTTT. Protein sequence: CASSREGVGTGELFF.

This clone turned up a few times. V usage is TRBV6-5 and J usage is TRBJ2-3, with D unresolved. CDR3 length: 15 amino acids. From germline, CDR1 is MNHEY and CDR2 SVGAGI. Trimming cost V 7 bases and J 1 base, with 15 bases left between them. As DNA, the CDR3 is TGTGCCAGCACTCGATCATTACGGGGCACAGATACGCAGTATTTT. Protein sequence: CASTRSLRGTDTQYF.

Comments on this clone: A single base separates this from a much larger clone, so it may be a read error. The V gene is TRBV25-1, the J gene TRBJ1-1; D may be TRBD1 (6 bases). CDR3 size: 14 residues. Germline CDR1 and CDR2: MGHDK and SYGVNS. The ends were cut back, 4 bases at V and 4 bases at J, with 13 bases in the middle. DNA for the CDR3: TGTGCCAGCAGTGGAAGGGGGTGGGGCACTGAAGCTTTCTTT. Amino acid sequence: CASSGRGWGTEAFF. Filled out from reference TRBV25-1 and TRBJ1-1, the complete variable domain reads EADIYQTPRYLVIGTGKKITLECSQTMGHDKMYWYQQDPGMELHLIHYSYGVNSTEKGDLSSESTVSRIRTEHFPLTLESARPSHTSQYLCASSGRGWGTEAFFGQGTRLTVV.

The V and J genes are TRBV4-2 and TRBJ1-4; 7 nucleotides align to TRBD1. V lost 4 bases to trimming and J lost 5 bases; unmatched junction nucleotides: 7. CDR3 size: 15 residues. Germline CDR1 reads LGHNA; CDR2 reads YNFKEQ. CDR3 bases: TGTGCCAGCAGCCTAACCGGGACAGAAAATGAAAAACTGTTTTTT. Translated, it gives CASSLTGTENEKLFF.